The source of this T cell receptor beta chain is a study of blood T cell repertoires in COVID-19. Background on the study: Researchers got acute and convalescent COVID-19 samples from the United States, Italy and Spain.

The Seattle patients joined while their infection was active and were tracked longitudinally afterward. Authors' processing steps: Counts of nucleated cells, estimated from reference gene primer amplification, were obtained. Sequenced by immunoSEQ multiplex PCR; TCRdb stores in-frame clones only, minus some. V and J calls and clone size are copied from that table; D and trimming were computed from the DNA. The sample has a few hundred thousand clones, 89% seen once. This CDR3 has 16 amino acids. V lost 2 bases, J lost 5 bases, and 9 bases stayed unmatched. Sequenced material: peripheral blood. This sequence originates from a young woman with COVID-19, enrolled during active disease. The chain links TRBV23-1 to TRBJ2-5, with 9 bases identical to TRBD1. TRBV23-1 is reported as an ORF; its role is uncertain. CDR3 in amino acids: CASSQNPGQGWETQYF. The CDR3 DNA is TGCGCCAGCAGTCAAAATCCGGGACAGGGTTGGGAGACCCAGTACTTC.